These 19 T cell receptor beta chains originate from one sample sequenced in a study of T cells after yellow fever vaccination. TCRdb processed the 5' RACE reads anew with MiXCR; each CDR3 protein has one entry. The sample records 500,000 to 650,000 distinct CDR3 sequences, about 13% being singletons. The input for sequencing was PBMCs, taken on the day of the yellow fever booster vaccination. The receptor source for this set is a man in his thirties or forties who received the YFV17D yellow fever vaccine.

This clonotype has just a few counts. CDR3 sequence: CSHTRIYEQYF. CDR3 bases: TGCAGCCATACTAGGATCTACGAGCAGTACTTC. This chain links TRBV20-1 with TRBJ2-7, with D perhaps matching TRBD2 (5 bases). The CDR3 extends over 11 amino acids. Germline CDR1 reads DFQATT; CDR2 reads SNEGSKA (reference sequence).

This clonotype has a handful of counts. This chain uses TRBV6-5 with TRBJ2-3; 8 bases agree with TRBD2. The CDR3 length is 15 residues. Losses at the gene ends were 2 bases for V and 4 bases for J; bases not matched to a gene: 5. Per the germline V gene, CDR1 is MNHEY and CDR2 is SVGAGI. CDR3 DNA sequence: TGTGCCAGCAGTTACAGCGGGAGAGGTTCAGATACGCAGTATTTT. It yields the protein CASSYSGRGSDTQYF.

The chain combines TRBV20-1 with TRBJ1-5; no definite D call. CDR3 length: 13 amino acids. Deletions cut 0 bases from V and 12 bases from J, with 15 bases between. Germline V gene lookup returns CDR1 DFQATT and CDR2 SNEGSKA (reference sequence). The CDR3 spells CSARDRSKQDQHF. The CDR3 region has the DNA TGCAGTGCTAGAGACAGGAGCAAGCAGGACCAGCATTTT.

This clonotype was counted between two and nine times. V usage is TRBV20-1 and J usage is TRBJ2-1; D could derive from TRBD1 or TRBD2 (5 bases each). Per germline, CDR1 DFQATT and CDR2 SNEGSKA (reference sequence). The CDR3 is made up of 14 amino acids. Deletions cut 6 bases from V and 5 bases from J, with 17 bases between. Written as DNA, the CDR3 is TGCAGTGCCACGAGAGGGGCGCTTGACAATGAGCAGTTCTTC. Translated, it gives CSATRGALDNEQFF.

This clonotype has only a few counts. The chain has TRBV7-2 and TRBJ2-7; TRBD2 agrees at 8 bases. This CDR3 is built from 14 residues. Unmatched junction bases numbered 10, after V lost 6 bases and J lost 6 bases. Per germline, CDR1 SGHTA and CDR2 FQGNSA. The CDR3 sequence is CASSPGGTTGEQYF. CDR3 DNA sequence: TGTGCCAGCAGTCCGGGGGGGACAACAGGCGAGCAGTACTTC.

CDR3 DNA: TGCGCCAGCAGTCAGCCTAGCGGGGAGCGACACAATGAGCAGTTCTTC. It is translated as CASSQPSGERHNEQFF. This sequence joins TRBV23-1 and TRBJ2-1; TRBD2 matches at 9 bases. TRBV23-1 is an ORF; its function is uncertain. With V trimmed by 3 bases and J by 5 bases, 8 bases remained unmatched. This CDR3 comprises 16 residues.

Notes on this clonotype: The junction does not match germline at one end; this may be a read error. The chain is built from TRBV12-3 or TRBV12-4 and TRBJ1-1; TRBD1 might be the D (5 bases). There are 14 residues in the CDR3. CDR3 sequence (DNA): TGTGCCGGCAGTTTCGGCGGGGCGAAAACTGAAGCTTTCTTT. The encoded protein is CAGSFGGAKTEAFF.

This clonotype was counted only a few times. The chain carries TRBV11-3 and TRBJ2-2; 10 bases are shared with TRBD2. This CDR3 is built from 15 residues. Germline lookup yields CDR1 SGHNT and CDR2 YENEEA. V lost 5 bases, J lost 6 bases, and 6 bases stayed unmatched. The CDR3 DNA is TGTGCCAGCAGCACAACTAGCGGGATCTCCGGGGAGCTGTTTTTT. Amino acid sequence: CASSTTSGISGELFF.

V gene TRBV5-1 combines with J gene TRBJ2-1, with D possibly TRBD1 on 5 matching bases. Per germline, CDR1 SGHRS and CDR2 YFSETQ. Trimming removed 2 bases at V and 2 bases at J, with 11 bases between. The CDR3 extends over 15 amino acids. The CDR3 DNA sequence: TGCGCCAGCAGCTTAGGTATAGGGGCCTACAATGAGCAGTTCTTC. Residues: CASSLGIGAYNEQFF.

This rearrangement joins TRBV18 to TRBJ1-5; the D gene is possibly TRBD1 (5 bases). Germline V gives CDR1 KGHSH, CDR2 LQKENI. The V end was cut by 5 bases, the J end by 6 bases, with 11 bases between. This CDR3 comprises 13 residues. The CDR3 protein is CASSEGRGQPQHF. CDR3 in DNA: TGTGCCAGCTCAGAGGGACGGGGTCAGCCCCAGCATTTT. The full variable domain, completed using reference TRBV18 and TRBJ1-5, is NAGVMQNPRHLVRRRGQEARLRCSPMKGHSHVYWYRQLPEEGLKFMVYLQKENIIDESGMPKERFSAEFPKEGPSILRIQQVVRGDSAAYFCASSEGRGQPQHFGDGTRLSIL.

This clonotype was counted only a few times. This chain connects TRBV3-1 to TRBJ2-1; TRBD1 agrees at 10 bases. V was pared by 7 bases and J by 7 bases, with 7 bases of the junction left unmatched. Germline V gene sequence: CDR1 LGHDT, CDR2 YNNKEL (reference sequence). The CDR3 is 14 residues long. The CDR3 loop reads CASKPGQGFNEQFF. Written as DNA, the CDR3 is TGTGCCAGCAAGCCGGGACAGGGGTTTAATGAGCAGTTCTTC.

This clonotype was observed a few times. The V gene is TRBV11-2, the J gene TRBJ2-1; the D is unclear. V was pared by 3 bases and J by 0 bases, with 9 bases between. The CDR3 runs 15 residues. Germline V gene sequence: CDR1 SGHAT, CDR2 FQNNGV. The CDR3 protein is CASSLFRSSYNEQFF. The DNA of the CDR3 is TGTGCCAGCAGCTTGTTTCGTAGCTCCTACAATGAGCAGTTCTTC.

This clonotype appeared a few times. The chain carries TRBV20-1 and TRBJ2-3, with D hard to call. In germline, CDR1 is DFQATT, CDR2 SNEGSKA (reference sequence). Trimming removed 6 bases from V and 6 bases from J, with 13 bases in between. CDR3 length: 12 residues. CDR3 region: CSATKTPDTQYF. The CDR3 DNA is TGCAGTGCCACCAAAACCCCGGATACGCAGTATTTT.

This clonotype came up a few times. The V gene is TRBV4-3, the J gene TRBJ2-1; D is unresolved. Germline CDR1 LGHNA, CDR2 YSLEER. The V end was cut by 0 bases, the J end by 4 bases, with 4 bases between. The CDR3 sequence is 13 residues long. CDR3 in amino acids: CASSQDQYNEQFF. DNA for the CDR3: TGCGCCAGCAGCCAAGACCAGTACAATGAGCAGTTCTTC.

The genes are TRBV13 and TRBJ2-5; 8 nucleotides match TRBD1. Germline CDR1 reads PRHDT; CDR2 reads FYEKMQ (reference sequence). V was pared by 5 bases and J by 5 bases, with 16 bases of the junction left unmatched. The CDR3 is 17 residues long. The CDR3 sequence: CASSQSRRDRNLETQYF. DNA for the CDR3: TGTGCCAGCAGCCAATCGCGCCGGGACAGGAACTTGGAGACCCAGTACTTC.

The chain is built from TRBV5-1 and TRBJ2-2; 7 nucleotides agree with TRBD2. V lost 0 bases and J lost 5; bases outside the gene matches: 4. This CDR3 contains 15 residues. The germline V gene has CDR1 SGHRS and CDR2 YFSETQ. CDR3 nucleotides: TGCGCCAGCAGCTTGGGCGGGAGCAGGACCGGGGAGCTGTTTTTT. Amino acids: CASSLGGSRTGELFF.

Only a few counts were recorded for this clonotype. This chain joins TRBV20-1 and TRBJ2-7; 10 positions agree with TRBD1. Germline CDR1 DFQATT, CDR2 SNEGSKA (reference sequence). The CDR3 covers 16 residues. Losses at the gene ends were 6 bases for V and 4 bases for J; bases not matched to a gene: 15. The CDR3 is CSANNRQGAREYEQYF. CDR3 nucleotides: TGCAGTGCCAACAACAGACAGGGGGCGCGAGAGTACGAGCAGTACTTC.

The chain links TRBV5-1 to TRBJ2-7; D gene unclear. V was clipped by 5 bases and J by 1 base, with 16 bases between them. The germline V gene encodes CDR1 SGHRS and CDR2 YFSETQ. The CDR3 runs to 15 residues. CDR3 loop: CASRWVADSSYEQYF. DNA for the CDR3: TGCGCCAGCAGGTGGGTCGCAGACTCTTCCTACGAGCAGTACTTC.

This clonotype was seen more than once but under ten times. The genes are TRBV10-3 and TRBJ2-1; TRBD2 aligns across 13 bases. Looked up from germline, CDR1 is ENHRY and CDR2 is SYGVKD. The CDR3 loop spans 23 amino acids. Trimming at V came to 0 bases and at J to 3 bases, leaving 20 bases not matched to a gene. The CDR3 DNA reads as TGTGCCATCAGTGAGTCCTTATTAGAGGTAGGACTAGCGGGAGCGGGGGGCTACAATGAGCAGTTCTTC. Amino acids: CAISESLLEVGLAGAGGYNEQFF.